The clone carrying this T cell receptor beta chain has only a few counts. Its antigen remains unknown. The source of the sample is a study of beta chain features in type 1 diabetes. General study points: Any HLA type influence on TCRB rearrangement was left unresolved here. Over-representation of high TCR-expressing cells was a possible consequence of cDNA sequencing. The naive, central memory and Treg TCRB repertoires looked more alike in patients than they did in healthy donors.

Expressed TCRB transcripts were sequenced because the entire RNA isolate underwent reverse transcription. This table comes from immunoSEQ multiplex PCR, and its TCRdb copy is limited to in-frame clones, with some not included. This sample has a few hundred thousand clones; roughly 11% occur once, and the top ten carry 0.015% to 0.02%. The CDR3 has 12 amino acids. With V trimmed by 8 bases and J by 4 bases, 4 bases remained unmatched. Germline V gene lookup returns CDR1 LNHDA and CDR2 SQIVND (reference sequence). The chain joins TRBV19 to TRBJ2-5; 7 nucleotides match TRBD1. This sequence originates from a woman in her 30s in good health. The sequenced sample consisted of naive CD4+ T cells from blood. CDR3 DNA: TGTGCCAGTGGACAGGCAGGAGAGACCCAGTACTTC. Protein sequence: CASGQAGETQYF.